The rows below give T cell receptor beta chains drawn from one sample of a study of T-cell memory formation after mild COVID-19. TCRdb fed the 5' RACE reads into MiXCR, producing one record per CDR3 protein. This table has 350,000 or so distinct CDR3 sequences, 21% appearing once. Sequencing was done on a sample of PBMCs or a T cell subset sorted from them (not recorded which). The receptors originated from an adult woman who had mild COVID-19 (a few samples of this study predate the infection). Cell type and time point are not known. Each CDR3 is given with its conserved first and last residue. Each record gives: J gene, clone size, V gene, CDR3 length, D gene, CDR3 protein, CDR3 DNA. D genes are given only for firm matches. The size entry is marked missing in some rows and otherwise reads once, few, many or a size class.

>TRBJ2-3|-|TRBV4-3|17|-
CASSQTGTSPFTDTQYF
TGCGCCAGCAGCCAAACCGGGACCTCCCCATTCACAGATACGCAGTATTTT
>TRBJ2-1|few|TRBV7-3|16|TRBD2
CASSASGAIVMNEQFF
TGTGCCAGCAGCGCAAGCGGGGCTATCGTTATGAATGAGCAGTTCTTC
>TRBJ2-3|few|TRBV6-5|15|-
CAAADGAPTTDTQYF
TGTGCCGCAGCAGATGGTGCCCCAACCACAGATACGCAGTATTTT
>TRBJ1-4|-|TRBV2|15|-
CASSPPTYGPEKLFF
TGTGCCAGCAGTCCTCCGACATATGGTCCAGAAAAACTGTTTTTT
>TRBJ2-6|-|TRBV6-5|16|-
CASSSRQFFGANVLTF
-
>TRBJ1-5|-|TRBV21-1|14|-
CASSSQGFGQPQHF
TGTGCCAGCAGCTCACAGGGGTTTGGTCAGCCCCAGCATTTT
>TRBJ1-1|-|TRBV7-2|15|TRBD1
CASSQYRGASTEAFF
TGTGCCAGCAGCCAATACAGGGGTGCGTCCACTGAAGCTTTCTTT
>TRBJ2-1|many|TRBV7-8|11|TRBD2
CASRGGDEQFF
TGTGCCAGCCGGGGGGGCGATGAGCAGTTCTTC
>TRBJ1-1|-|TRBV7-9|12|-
CASSFSNTEAFF
TGTGCCAGCAGCTTCTCGAACACTGAAGCTTTCTTT
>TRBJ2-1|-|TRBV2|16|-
CASSGTRASSYNEQFF
TGTGCCAGCAGTGGAACCCGGGCGAGCTCCTACAATGAGCAGTTCTTC
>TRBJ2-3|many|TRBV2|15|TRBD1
CASSGGTASTDTQYF
TGTGCCAGCAGTGGGGGGACAGCTAGCACAGATACGCAGTATTTT
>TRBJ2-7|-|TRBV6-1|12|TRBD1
CASSETGDEQYF
TGTGCCAGCAGTGAGACAGGGGACGAGCAGTACTTC
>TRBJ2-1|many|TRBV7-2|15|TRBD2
CASSRGLAGDNEQFF
TGTGCCAGCAGTCGTGGGCTAGCGGGGGACAATGAGCAGTTCTTC
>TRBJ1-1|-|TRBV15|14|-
CATSRESGGTEAFF
TGTGCCACCAGCAGAGAATCCGGGGGCACTGAAGCTTTCTTT
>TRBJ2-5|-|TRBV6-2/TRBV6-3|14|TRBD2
CATLGLAGGETQYF
TGTGCCACCTTGGGACTAGCGGGCGGAGAGACCCAGTACTTC
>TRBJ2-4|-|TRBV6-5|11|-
CASTGGNIQYF
TGTGCCAGCACTGGGGGGAACATTCAGTACTTC
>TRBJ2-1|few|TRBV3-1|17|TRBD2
CASSQDQGLAGNNEQFF
TGTGCCAGCAGCCAAGATCAGGGGCTAGCGGGGAACAATGAGCAGTTCTTC